These 12 T cell receptor beta chains came from one sample sequenced in a study of identical twins. MiXCR, run by TCRdb on the 5' RACE reads, gives a single entry per CDR3 protein. The table includes fewer than 500,000 distinct CDR3 sequences, 14% detected once. This same sample was also taken into another study, of yellow fever vaccine responses in identical twins.

The sample comprised CD4+ T cells sorted from blood. Source of these receptors: a woman under 30 in good health.

This clonotype has a handful of counts. The V and J genes are TRBV29-1 and TRBJ2-7, with D possibly matching TRBD2 (6 bases). CDR3 length equals 11 residues. Germline V gene data show CDR1 as SQVTM and CDR2 as ANQGSEA. V was clipped by 0 bases and J by 12 bases, with 12 bases between them. This chain's CDR3 is CSVEERDWSYF. CDR3 nucleotides: TGCAGCGTTGAAGAGAGGGACTGGTCGTACTTC.

This clonotype was counted ten times or more. J is TRBJ2-2 and V is TRBV5-1; no definite D call. Trimming pared 6 bases from V and 0 bases from J, leaving 18 bases between. Germline values: CDR1 SGHRS, CDR2 YFSETQ. The CDR3 has 17 amino acids. In DNA form, the CDR3 reads TGCGCCAGCAACTTAGGGCGGAATCCTTCGAACACCGGGGAGCTGTTTTTT. The encoded protein is CASNLGRNPSNTGELFF.

The chain carries TRBV30 and TRBJ2-7; D is unclear. Germline assignment: CDR1 GTSNPN and CDR2 SVGIG (reference sequence). Trimming removed 0 bases at V and 4 bases at J, with 4 bases between. The CDR3 is made up of 11 amino acids. The CDR3 bases are TGTGCCTGGAGTGTCGCTTACGAGCAGTACTTC. Its translation: CAWSVAYEQYF.

This clonotype was observed a handful of times. The chain is built from TRBV6-2 or TRBV6-3 and TRBJ2-7, with 12 bases that match TRBD1. The germline V gene encodes CDR1 MNHEY and CDR2 SVGEGT. Trimming took 8 bases from V and 7 from J; bases not matched to a gene: 6. CDR3 length equals 13 residues. Here the CDR3 DNA reads TGTGCCAGCGGAAGGGACAGGGGGCTTGAGCAGTACTTC. This translates into CASGRDRGLEQYF.

This clonotype has more than one count but fewer than ten. This sequence joins TRBV6-2 or TRBV6-3 and TRBJ2-7; D is uncertain. The CDR3 sequence is 15 residues long. The germline V gene encodes CDR1 MNHEY and CDR2 SVGEGT. V lost 5 bases to trimming and J lost 0 bases, with 14 bases between them. As DNA, the CDR3 is TGTGCCAGCAGTGACCCCGGTTTGGCCTCCTACGAGCAGTACTTC. It translates to CASSDPGLASYEQYF.

This clonotype was observed a few times. The CDR3 protein is CASSIRVKRQETQYF. CDR3 nucleotide sequence: TGTGCCAGTAGTATCAGGGTTAAACGTCAAGAGACCCAGTACTTC. The chain recombines TRBV19 with TRBJ2-5, with a possible D match to TRBD1 (5 bases). Germline V gives CDR1 LNHDA, CDR2 SQIVND (reference sequence). With 3 bases removed from V and 2 bases from J, the gap between germline ends came to 13 bases. CDR3 length: 15 residues.

This clonotype was detected ten times or more. The CDR3 DNA sequence: TGCGCCAGCAGCTTCCGACCAGGGGTTTCCACAGATACGCAGTATTTT. Protein: CASSFRPGVSTDTQYF. The chain uses TRBV5-1 and TRBJ2-3; D might be TRBD1 (6 bases). Germline-derived CDR1 and CDR2 are SGHRS and YFSETQ. This CDR3 region has 16 residues. Between the trimmed V and J ends, which lost 2 bases and 2 bases, there was a span of 15 bases.

This clonotype has just a few counts. The V and J genes are TRBV2 and TRBJ2-5, with 10 positions matching TRBD2. With V trimmed by 3 bases and J by 0 bases, 7 bases remained unmatched. This CDR3 region has 17 residues. The germline V gene has CDR1 SNHLY and CDR2 FYNNEI. The CDR3, as DNA: TGTGCCAGCAGTGATTTCATACTAGCGGGGTACCAAGAGACCCAGTACTTC. It is translated as CASSDFILAGYQETQYF.

V and J are TRBV6-2 or TRBV6-3 and TRBJ2-7, with 9 bases that match TRBD2. V gave up 7 bases and J gave up 0 bases; unmatched junction bases: 1. Germline V CDR1 and CDR2: MNHEY, SVGEGT. This CDR3 comprises 13 residues. This CDR3 reads CASKTSGSYEQYF. DNA of the CDR3: TGTGCCAGCAAGACTAGCGGCTCCTACGAGCAGTACTTC.

This clonotype was recorded a few times. The V gene is TRBV29-1, the J gene TRBJ2-1; no definite D call. Looked up from germline, CDR1 is SQVTM and CDR2 is ANQGSEA. This CDR3 has 16 residues. V was pared by 5 bases and J by 0 bases, with 17 bases between. CDR3 loop: CSVSPHQVSSYNEQFF. The CDR3 region has the DNA TGCAGCGTTTCCCCGCATCAGGTTAGCTCCTACAATGAGCAGTTCTTC.

Note on this clonotype: Possible read error: a much larger clone is one base away. The J gene is TRBJ2-1, the V gene TRBV5-1; 10 bases match TRBD2. CDR1 is SGHRS and CDR2 is YFSETQ in the germline V gene. With 3 bases clipped from V and 2 bases from J, the junction kept 8 bases outside the gene matches. The CDR3 consists of 17 residues. The CDR3 DNA reads as TGCGCCAGCAGCTCGGGGAGGCTAGCGGGGGCCTACAATGAGCAGTTCTTC. Translation gives CASSSGRLAGAYNEQFF.

This clonotype was counted many times. This chain connects TRBV5-1 to TRBJ2-7; TRBD2 is a possible D gene (5 bases). V was cut by 2 bases and J by 5 bases, with 14 bases left in between. The germline V gene encodes CDR1 SGHRS and CDR2 YFSETQ. The CDR3 extends over 14 amino acids. The CDR3 nucleotides are TGCGCCAGCAGCTTCTCACTAGGAAGGGACGAGCAGTACTTC. Translated, it gives CASSFSLGRDEQYF. The entire variable domain, with the rest obtained from reference TRBV5-1 and TRBJ2-7, is as follows: KAGVTQTPRYLIKTRGQQVTLSCSPISGHRSVSWYQQTPGQGLQFLFEYFSETQRNKGNFPGRFSGRQFSNSRSEMNVSTLELGDSALYLCASSFSLGRDEQYFGPGTRLTVT.